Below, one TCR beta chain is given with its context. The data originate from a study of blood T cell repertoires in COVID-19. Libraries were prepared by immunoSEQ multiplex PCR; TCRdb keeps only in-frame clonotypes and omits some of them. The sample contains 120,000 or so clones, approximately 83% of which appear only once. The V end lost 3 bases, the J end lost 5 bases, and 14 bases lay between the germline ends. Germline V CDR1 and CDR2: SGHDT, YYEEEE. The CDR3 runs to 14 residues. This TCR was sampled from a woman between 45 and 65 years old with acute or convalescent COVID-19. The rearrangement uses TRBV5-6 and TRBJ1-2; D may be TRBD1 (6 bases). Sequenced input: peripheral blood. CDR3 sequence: CASSSGQLHYGYTF. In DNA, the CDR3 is TGTGCCAGCAGCTCCGGACAGCTCCATTATGGCTACACCTTC.